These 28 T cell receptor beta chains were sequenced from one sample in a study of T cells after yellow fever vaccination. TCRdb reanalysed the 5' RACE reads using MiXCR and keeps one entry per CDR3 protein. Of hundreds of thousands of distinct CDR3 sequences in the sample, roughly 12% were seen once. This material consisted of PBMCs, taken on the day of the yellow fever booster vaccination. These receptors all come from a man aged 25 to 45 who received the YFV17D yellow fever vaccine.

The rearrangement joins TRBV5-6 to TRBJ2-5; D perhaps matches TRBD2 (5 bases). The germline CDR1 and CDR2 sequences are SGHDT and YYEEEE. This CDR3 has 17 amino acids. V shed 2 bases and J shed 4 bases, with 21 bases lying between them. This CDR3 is CASSFLPGNRLGETQYF. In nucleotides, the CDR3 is TGTGCCAGCAGCTTCCTACCGGGAAACCGCTTGGGAGAGACCCAGTACTTC.

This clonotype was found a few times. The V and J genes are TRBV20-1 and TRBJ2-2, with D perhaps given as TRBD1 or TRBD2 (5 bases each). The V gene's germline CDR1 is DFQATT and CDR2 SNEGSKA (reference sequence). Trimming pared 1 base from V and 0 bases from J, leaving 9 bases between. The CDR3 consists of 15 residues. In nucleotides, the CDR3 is TGCAGTGCTAGAGCAGGGACGACGAACACCGGGGAGCTGTTTTTT. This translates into CSARAGTTNTGELFF.

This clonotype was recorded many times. CDR3 sequence: CASSPGRGRADTQYF. The CDR3 DNA sequence: TGTGCCAGCAGTCCGGGAAGGGGGCGCGCAGATACGCAGTATTTT. The chain combines TRBV27 with TRBJ2-3, with 7 bases identical to TRBD1. Germline trimming cut 5 bases from V and 4 bases from J; bases unmatched to any gene: 9. This CDR3 contains 15 residues. The V gene's germline CDR1 is MNHEY and CDR2 SMNVEV (reference sequence).

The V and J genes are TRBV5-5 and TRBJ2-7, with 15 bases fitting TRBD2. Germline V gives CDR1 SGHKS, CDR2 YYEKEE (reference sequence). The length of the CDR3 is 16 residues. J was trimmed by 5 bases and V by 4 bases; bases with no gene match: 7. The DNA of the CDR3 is TGTGCCAGCAGCCTTGGACTAGCGGGAGGGCAGAACGAGCAGTACTTC. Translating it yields CASSLGLAGGQNEQYF.

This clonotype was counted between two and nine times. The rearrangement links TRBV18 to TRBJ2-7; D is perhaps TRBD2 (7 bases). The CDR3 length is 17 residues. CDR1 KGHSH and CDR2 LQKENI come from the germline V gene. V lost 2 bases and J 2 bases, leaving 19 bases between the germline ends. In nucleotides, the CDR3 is TGTGCCAGCTCACCAGGAGAGGGGGGAGGGGTCCCCTACGAGCAGTACTTC. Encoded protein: CASSPGEGGGVPYEQYF.

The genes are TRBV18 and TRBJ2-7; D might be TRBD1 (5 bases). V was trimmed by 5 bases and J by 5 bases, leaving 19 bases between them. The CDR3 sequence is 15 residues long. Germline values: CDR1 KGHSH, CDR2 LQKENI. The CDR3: CASSFSARQFHEQYF. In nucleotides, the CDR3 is TGTGCCAGCTCATTTTCAGCTCGACAGTTCCACGAGCAGTACTTC.

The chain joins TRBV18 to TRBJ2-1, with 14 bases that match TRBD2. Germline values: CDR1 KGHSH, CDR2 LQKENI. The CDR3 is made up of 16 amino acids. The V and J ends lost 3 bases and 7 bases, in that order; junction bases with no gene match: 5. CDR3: CASSPRGTSGGNEQFF. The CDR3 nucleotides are TGTGCCAGCTCACCTCGCGGGACTAGCGGGGGAAATGAGCAGTTCTTC.

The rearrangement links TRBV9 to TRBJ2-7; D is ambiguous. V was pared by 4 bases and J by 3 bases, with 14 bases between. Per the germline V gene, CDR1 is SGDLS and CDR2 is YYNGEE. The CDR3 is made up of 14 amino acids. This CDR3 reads CASSPLFFGYEQYF. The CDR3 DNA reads TGTGCCAGCAGCCCACTTTTTTTTGGCTACGAGCAGTACTTC.

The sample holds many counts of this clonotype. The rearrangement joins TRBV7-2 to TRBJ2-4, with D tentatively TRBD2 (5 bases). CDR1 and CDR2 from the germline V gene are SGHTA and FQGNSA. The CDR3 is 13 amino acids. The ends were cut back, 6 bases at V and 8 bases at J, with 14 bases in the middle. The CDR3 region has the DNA TGTGCCAGCAGATCGAGGATGGAGGACATTCAGTACTTC. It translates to CASRSRMEDIQYF.

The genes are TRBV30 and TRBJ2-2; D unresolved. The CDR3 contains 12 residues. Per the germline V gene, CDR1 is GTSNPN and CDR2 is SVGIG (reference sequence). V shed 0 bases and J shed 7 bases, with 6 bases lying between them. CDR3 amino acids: CAWSVFNGELFF. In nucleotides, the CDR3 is TGTGCCTGGAGTGTCTTCAACGGGGAGCTGTTTTTT. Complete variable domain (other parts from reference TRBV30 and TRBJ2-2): SQTIHQWPATLVQPVGSPLSLECTVEGTSNPNLYWYRQAAGRGLQLLFYSVGIGQISSEVPQNLSASRPQDRQFILSSKKLLLSDSGFYLCAWSVFNGELFFGEGSRLTVL.

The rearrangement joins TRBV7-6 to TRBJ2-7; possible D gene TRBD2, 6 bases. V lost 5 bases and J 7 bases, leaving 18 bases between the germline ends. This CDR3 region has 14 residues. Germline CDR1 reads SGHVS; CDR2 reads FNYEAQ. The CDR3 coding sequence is TGTGCCAGCAGCCTCGACATTGGAGGGCGTGAGCAGTACTTC. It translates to CASSLDIGGREQYF.

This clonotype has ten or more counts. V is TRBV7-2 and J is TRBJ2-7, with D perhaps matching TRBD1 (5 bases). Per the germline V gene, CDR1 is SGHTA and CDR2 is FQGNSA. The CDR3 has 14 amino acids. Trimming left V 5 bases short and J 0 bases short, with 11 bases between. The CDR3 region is CASSLTRDSYEQYF. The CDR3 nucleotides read TGTGCCAGCAGCCTCACCAGGGACTCCTACGAGCAGTACTTC.

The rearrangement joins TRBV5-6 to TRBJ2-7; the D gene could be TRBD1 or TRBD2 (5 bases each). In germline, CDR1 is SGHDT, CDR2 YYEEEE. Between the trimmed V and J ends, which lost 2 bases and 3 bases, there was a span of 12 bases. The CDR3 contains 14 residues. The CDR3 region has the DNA TGTGCCAGCAGCTTCCGGGACGGCTTCTACGAGCAGTACTTC. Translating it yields CASSFRDGFYEQYF.

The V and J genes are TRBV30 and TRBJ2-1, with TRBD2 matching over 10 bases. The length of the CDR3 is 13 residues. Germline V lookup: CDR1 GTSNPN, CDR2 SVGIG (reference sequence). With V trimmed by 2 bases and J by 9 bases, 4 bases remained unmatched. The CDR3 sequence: CAWSTSGNGEQFF. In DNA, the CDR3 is TGTGCCTGGAGTACTAGCGGGAACGGTGAGCAGTTCTTC.

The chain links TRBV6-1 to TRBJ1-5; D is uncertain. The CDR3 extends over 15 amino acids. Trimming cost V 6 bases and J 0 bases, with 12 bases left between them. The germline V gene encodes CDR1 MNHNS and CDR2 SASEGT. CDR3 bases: TGTGCCAGCAGCGATAAGGGATATAGCAATCAGCCCCAGCATTTT. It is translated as CASSDKGYSNQPQHF.

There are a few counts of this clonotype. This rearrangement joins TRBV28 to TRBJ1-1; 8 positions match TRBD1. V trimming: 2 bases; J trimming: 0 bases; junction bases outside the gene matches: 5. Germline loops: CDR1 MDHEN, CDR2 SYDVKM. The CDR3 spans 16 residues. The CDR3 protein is CASSLIQGAMNTEAFF. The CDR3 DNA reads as TGTGCCAGCAGTTTAATCCAGGGGGCGATGAACACTGAAGCTTTCTTT.

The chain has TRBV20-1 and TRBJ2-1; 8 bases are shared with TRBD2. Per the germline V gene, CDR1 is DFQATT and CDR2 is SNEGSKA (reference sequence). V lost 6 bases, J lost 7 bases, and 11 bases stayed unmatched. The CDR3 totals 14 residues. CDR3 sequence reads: CSAPPVAGMNEQFF. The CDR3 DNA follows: TGCAGTGCCCCTCCGGTAGCGGGAATGAATGAGCAGTTCTTC.

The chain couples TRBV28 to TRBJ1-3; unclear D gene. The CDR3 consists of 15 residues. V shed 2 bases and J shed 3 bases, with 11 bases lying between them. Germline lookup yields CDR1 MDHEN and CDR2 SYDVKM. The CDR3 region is CASSLGLHNGNTIYF. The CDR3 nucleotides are TGTGCCAGCAGTTTAGGGCTTCATAATGGAAACACCATATATTTT.

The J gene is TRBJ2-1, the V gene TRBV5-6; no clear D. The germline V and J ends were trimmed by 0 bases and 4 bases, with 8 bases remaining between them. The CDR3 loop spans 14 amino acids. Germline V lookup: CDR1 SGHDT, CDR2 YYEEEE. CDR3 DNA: TGTGCCAGCAGCTTGGGATCTGGATACAATGAGCAGTTCTTC. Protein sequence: CASSLGSGYNEQFF.

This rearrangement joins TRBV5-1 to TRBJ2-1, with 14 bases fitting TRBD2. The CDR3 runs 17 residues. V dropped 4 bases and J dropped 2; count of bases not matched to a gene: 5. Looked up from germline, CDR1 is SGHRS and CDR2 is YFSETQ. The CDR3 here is CASSTRLAGGPYNEQFF. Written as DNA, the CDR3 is TGCGCCAGCAGCACGCGACTAGCGGGAGGGCCCTACAATGAGCAGTTCTTC.

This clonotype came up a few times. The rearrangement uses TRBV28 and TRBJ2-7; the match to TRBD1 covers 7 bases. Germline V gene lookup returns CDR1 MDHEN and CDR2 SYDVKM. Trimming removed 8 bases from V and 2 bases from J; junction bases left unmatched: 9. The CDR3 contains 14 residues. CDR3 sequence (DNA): TGTGCCAGCGTGAAAGGGGGCCGGCCCTACGAGCAGTACTTC. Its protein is CASVKGGRPYEQYF.

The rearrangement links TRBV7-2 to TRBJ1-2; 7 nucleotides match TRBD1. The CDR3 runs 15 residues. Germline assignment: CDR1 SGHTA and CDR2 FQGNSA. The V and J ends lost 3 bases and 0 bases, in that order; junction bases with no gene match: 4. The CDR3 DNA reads TGTGCCAGCAGCTTCAGGACAGGTCCTAACTATGGCTACACCTTC. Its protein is CASSFRTGPNYGYTF.

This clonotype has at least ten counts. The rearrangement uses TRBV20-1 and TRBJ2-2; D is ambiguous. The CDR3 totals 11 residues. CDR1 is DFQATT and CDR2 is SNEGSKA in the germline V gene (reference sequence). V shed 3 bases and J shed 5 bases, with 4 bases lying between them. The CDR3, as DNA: TGCAGTGCTAGGCGGACCGGGGAGCTGTTTTTT. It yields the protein CSARRTGELFF.

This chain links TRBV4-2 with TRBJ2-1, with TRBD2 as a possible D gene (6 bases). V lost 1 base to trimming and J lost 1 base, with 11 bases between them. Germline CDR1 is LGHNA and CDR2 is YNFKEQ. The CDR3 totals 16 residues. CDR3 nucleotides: TGTGCCAGCAGCCAAGGCTGGGCGGGATCCTACAATGAGCAGTTCTTC. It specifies CASSQGWAGSYNEQFF.

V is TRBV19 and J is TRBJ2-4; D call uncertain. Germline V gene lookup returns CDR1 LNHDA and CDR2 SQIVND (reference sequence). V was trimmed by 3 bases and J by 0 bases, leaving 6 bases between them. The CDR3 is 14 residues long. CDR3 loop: CASSMQLAKNIQYF. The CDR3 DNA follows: TGTGCCAGTAGTATGCAGCTAGCCAAAAACATTCAGTACTTC.

CDR3 sequence: CASSADTGLAVQTQYF. The CDR3 DNA reads as TGTGCCAGCAGCGCGGACACAGGACTAGCGGTACAGACCCAGTACTTC. This chain connects TRBV7-2 to TRBJ2-5; 10 positions match TRBD2. Germline trimming cut 5 bases from V and 6 bases from J; bases unmatched to any gene: 12. Germline lookup yields CDR1 SGHTA and CDR2 FQGNSA. CDR3 length: 16 residues.

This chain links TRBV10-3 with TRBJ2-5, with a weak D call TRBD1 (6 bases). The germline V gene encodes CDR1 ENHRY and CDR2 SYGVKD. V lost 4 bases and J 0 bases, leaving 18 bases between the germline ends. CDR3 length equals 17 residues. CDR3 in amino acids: CAISGPPQGSYQETQYF. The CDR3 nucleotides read TGTGCCATCAGTGGGCCCCCTCAGGGGTCGTACCAAGAGACCCAGTACTTC.

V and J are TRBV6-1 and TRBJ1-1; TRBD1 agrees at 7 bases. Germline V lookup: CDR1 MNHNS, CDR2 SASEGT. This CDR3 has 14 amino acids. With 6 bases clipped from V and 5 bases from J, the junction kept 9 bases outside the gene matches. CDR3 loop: CASSRTGVGTEAFF. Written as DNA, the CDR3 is TGTGCCAGCAGCCGAACAGGGGTGGGGACTGAAGCTTTCTTT.